Following are 22 T cell receptor beta chains from one sample sequenced in a study of regulatory T cells in long-lasting Graves disease. Arm-PCR with iRepertoire HTBI primers amplified the CDR3 regions for these TCR beta libraries. Each CDR3 protein gets one entry after TCRdb re-called the multiplex PCR reads with MiXCR. The sample records around 510,000 distinct CDR3 sequences, around 21% being singletons. Time point reported: persistent/refractory GD, antithyroid drugs over 5 years with positive TRAb. RNA extracted from PBMCs served as the sequencing template. Specimen: peripheral blood mononuclear cells (PBMCs), collected when the disease was refractory, from a patient treated with antithyroid drugs. Receptors were obtained from a female donor with Graves disease.

This chain connects TRBV6-5 to TRBJ1-5; TRBD1 agrees at 11 bases. Germline CDR1 is MNHEY and CDR2 is SVGAGI. J gave up 3 bases and V 2 bases, and 6 bases lay outside the gene matches. The CDR3 runs to 17 residues. Here the CDR3 reads CASSYLGQGASNQPQHF. CDR3 coding DNA: TGTGCCAGCAGTTACCTCGGACAGGGGGCTTCCAATCAGCCCCAGCATTTT.

The chain carries TRBV10-3 and TRBJ1-1, with 10 bases identical to TRBD1. Trimming removed 6 bases from V and 3 bases from J; junction bases left unmatched: 10. The length of the CDR3 is 16 residues. Germline CDR1 ENHRY, CDR2 SYGVKD. For the CDR3, the DNA is TGTGCCATCAGGGGGCCGGGACAGGGGATTTACACTGAAGCTTTCTTT. Residues: CAIRGPGQGIYTEAFF.

A word on this clonotype: At one boundary the junction diverges from the germline segment, which might be a read error. The gene calls are TRBV20-1 and TRBJ2-7, with TRBD2 as a possible D gene (5 bases). The CDR3 consists of 16 residues. Germline CDR1 DFQATT, CDR2 SNEGSKA (reference sequence). The CDR3 loop is CSAPGGGRSSSYERYF. For the CDR3, the DNA is TGCAGTGCCCCTGGAGGCGGACGCTCGAGCTCCTACGAGCGGTACTTC.

In its sample, this clonotype was seen many times. The chain joins TRBV6-5 to TRBJ2-7; TRBD1 might be the D (7 bases). The CDR3 spans 14 residues. The germline gives CDR1 MNHEY, CDR2 SVGAGI. V lost 2 bases and J 6 bases, leaving 14 bases between the germline ends. The CDR3 DNA follows: TGTGCCAGCAGTTACGACAGGGAGGTAAGCGAGCAGTACTTC. This codes for CASSYDREVSEQYF.

This clonotype was observed a handful of times. The chain couples TRBV7-2 to TRBJ2-5; D is perhaps TRBD2 (5 bases). The ends were cut back, 8 bases at V and 1 base at J, with 11 bases in the middle. This CDR3 has 13 residues. Germline V CDR1 and CDR2: SGHTA, FQGNSA. The CDR3 loop is CASGGSPQETQYF. In nucleotides, the CDR3 is TGTGCCAGCGGTGGGAGCCCCCAAGAGACCCAGTACTTC. Full variable domain (rest looked up from reference TRBV7-2 and TRBJ2-5): GAGVSQSPSNKVTEKGKDVELRCDPISGHTALYWYRQSLGQGLEFLIYFQGNSAPDKSGLPSDRFSAERTGGSVSTLTIQRTQQEDSAVYLCASGGSPQETQYFGPGTRLLVL.

Ten or more counts support this clonotype. V gene TRBV28 combines with J gene TRBJ2-7, with a possible D match to TRBD2 (5 bases). Germline lookup yields CDR1 MDHEN and CDR2 SYDVKM. The CDR3 runs 11 residues. Trimming cost V 7 bases and J 6 bases, with 10 bases left between them. The CDR3, as DNA: TGTGCCAGCACTGTCCGGGGCGAGCAGTACTTC. Translation gives CASTVRGEQYF.

Of note for this clonotype: This could be a read error, since a much larger clone is one nucleotide away. Without the conserved terminal phenylalanine or tryptophan, this CDR3 likely stems from a read error. The V gene is TRBV28, the J gene TRBJ2-7; D may be TRBD1 or TRBD2 (5 bases each). The CDR3 covers 13 residues. V shed 5 bases and J shed 7 bases, with 15 bases lying between them. Germline V lookup: CDR1 MDHEN, CDR2 SYDVKM. The CDR3: CASSLGTSDEQYL. In DNA form, the CDR3 reads TGTGCCAGCAGTCTAGGGACCAGTGATGAGCAGTACCTC.

This clonotype turned up a few times. The chain has TRBV29-1 and TRBJ2-2; 9 bases are shared with TRBD1. The CDR3 contains 15 residues. Germline CDR1 and CDR2: SQVTM and ANQGSEA. Germline trimming cut 3 bases from V and 6 bases from J; bases unmatched to any gene: 8. CDR3 in amino acids: CSVDRTGVGSGELFF. CDR3 DNA sequence: TGCAGCGTTGACCGGACAGGGGTGGGATCCGGGGAGCTGTTTTTT.

This clonotype appeared a few times. This CDR3 is CASSRNGQAPYQETQYF. In DNA, the CDR3 is TGTGCCAGCAGCCGCAACGGACAGGCGCCCTACCAAGAGACCCAGTACTTC. V gene TRBV6-1 combines with J gene TRBJ2-5; 7 bases are shared with TRBD1. CDR1 is MNHNS, CDR2 SASEGT, per germline. V was pared by 6 bases and J by 0 bases, with 13 bases of the junction left unmatched. This CDR3 has 17 amino acids.

This clonotype was seen many times. The rearrangement links TRBV7-6 to TRBJ2-3; 10 nucleotides line up with TRBD2. The V gene end was trimmed by 5 bases and the J gene end by 3 bases; junction bases not matched to a gene: 8. The germline gives CDR1 SGHVS, CDR2 FNYEAQ. This CDR3 is built from 16 residues. In nucleotides, the CDR3 is TGTGCCAGCAGCCCTGGACTAGCGGCAATGACAGATACGCAGTATTTT. Its protein product is CASSPGLAAMTDTQYF.

V usage is TRBV19 and J usage is TRBJ1-5; D gene ambiguous. Germline V gene sequence: CDR1 LNHDA, CDR2 SQIVND (reference sequence). V shed 6 bases and J shed 3 bases, with 18 bases lying between them. CDR3 length equals 16 residues. The CDR3 sequence: CASSSPPGRNNQPQHF. CDR3 DNA sequence: TGTGCCAGTAGCTCCCCCCCTGGGCGGAACAATCAGCCCCAGCATTTT. The full variable domain, with the rest looked up from reference TRBV19 and TRBJ1-5, is DGGITQSPKYLFRKEGQNVTLSCEQNLNHDAMYWYRQDPGQGLRLIYYSQIVNDFQKGDIAEGYSVSREKKESFPLTVTSAQKNPTAFYLCASSSPPGRNNQPQHFGDGTRLSIL.

This clonotype was found many times. The chain combines TRBV28 with TRBJ1-5, with a possible D match to TRBD1 (5 bases). The germline gives CDR1 MDHEN, CDR2 SYDVKM. V lost 3 bases and J 4 bases, leaving 13 bases between the germline ends. This CDR3 comprises 15 residues. CDR3 coding DNA: TGTGCCAGCAGTTTTAGTTTAGGGGAAAATCAGCCCCAGCATTTT. This gives the protein CASSFSLGENQPQHF.

The table lists this clonotype with many counts. The V call is TRBV12-3 or TRBV12-4, the J call TRBJ1-1, with D possibly matching TRBD1 (5 bases). Trimming cost V 4 bases and J 1 base, with 16 bases left between them. CDR3 length: 16 amino acids. CDR3 sequence reads: CASSSSVGRRNTEAFF. The CDR3 nucleotides read TGTGCCAGCAGTTCAAGCGTGGGACGAAGGAACACTGAAGCTTTCTTT.

V usage is TRBV4-1 and J usage is TRBJ2-7, with a tentative D call TRBD2 (7 bases). Trimming removed 5 bases at V and 6 bases at J, with 17 bases between. Germline V gene lookup returns CDR1 MGHRA and CDR2 YSYEKL. CDR3 size: 14 residues. The CDR3 region is CASSSRRGGLEQYF. The DNA of the CDR3 is TGCGCCAGCAGCTCAAGAAGGGGGGGGCTCGAGCAGTACTTC.

This chain uses TRBV6-6 with TRBJ2-7; D uncertain. The V gene lost 0 bases and the J gene lost 1 base, with 7 bases spanning the gap. The CDR3 is 14 amino acids. Germline V gene lookup returns CDR1 MNHNY and CDR2 SVGAGI (reference sequence). The CDR3 loop reads CASSYSYISYEQYF. The CDR3 DNA follows: TGTGCCAGCAGTTACTCGTACATTTCCTACGAGCAGTACTTC.

This clonotype turned up a few times. The V and J genes are TRBV14 and TRBJ2-1; D unclear. CDR1 is SGHDN and CDR2 is FVKESK in the germline V gene. V lost 3 bases, J lost 0 bases, and 9 bases lay in between. The CDR3 totals 15 residues. For the CDR3, the DNA is TGTGCCAGCAGCCATTTAGATCTCTCCTACAATGAGCAGTTCTTC. Protein sequence: CASSHLDLSYNEQFF. The complete variable domain, with remaining parts taken from reference TRBV14 and TRBJ2-1, reads EAGVTQFPSHSVIEKGQTVTLRCDPISGHDNLYWYRRVMGKEIKFLLHFVKESKQDESGMPNNRFLAERTGGTYSTLKVQPAELEDSGVYFCASSHLDLSYNEQFFGPGTRLTVL.

This clonotype has just a few counts. This chain joins TRBV4-1 and TRBJ2-5; 7 positions match TRBD1. This CDR3 contains 14 residues. Trimming took 3 bases from V and 4 from J; bases not matched to a gene: 5. Germline loops: CDR1 MGHRA, CDR2 YSYEKL. The CDR3 nucleotides are TGCGCCAGCAGCCAGACAAACAGGGGAGAGACCCAGTACTTC. It yields the protein CASSQTNRGETQYF.

This clonotype was observed a few times. This chain joins TRBV20-1 and TRBJ2-7; D is perhaps TRBD2 (5 bases). The CDR3 is made up of 13 amino acids. Germline values: CDR1 DFQATT, CDR2 SNEGSKA (reference sequence). Trimming took 3 bases from V and 6 from J, leaving 15 bases between them. DNA of the CDR3: TGCAGTGCTAGGGCCCAGTCTAGCCGCGAGCAGTACTTC. It translates to CSARAQSSREQYF.

This clonotype was observed many times. V usage is TRBV5-1 and J usage is TRBJ2-7; no firm D call. Deletions cut 0 bases from V and 0 bases from J, with 7 bases between. The CDR3 loop spans 14 amino acids. The germline gives CDR1 SGHRS, CDR2 YFSETQ. CDR3: CASSLVPYSYEQYF. CDR3 sequence (DNA): TGCGCCAGCAGCTTGGTTCCCTACTCCTACGAGCAGTACTTC.

The genes are TRBV20-1 and TRBJ1-5, with D hard to call. Deletions cut 6 bases from V and 2 bases from J, with 20 bases between. The CDR3 is made up of 16 amino acids. The germline V gene has CDR1 DFQATT and CDR2 SNEGSKA (reference sequence). The CDR3 region is CSARGSPNLGNQPQHF. As DNA, the CDR3 is TGCAGTGCCCGTGGGAGCCCCAACTTAGGCAATCAGCCCCAGCATTTT.

Many counts were recorded for this clonotype. The genes are TRBV14 and TRBJ2-5; D not certain. The germline V gene encodes CDR1 SGHDN and CDR2 FVKESK. V lost 1 base to trimming and J lost 1 base, with 10 bases between them. The CDR3 length is 15 residues. The CDR3 is CASSQVSSGQETQYF. The DNA for the CDR3 is TGTGCCAGCAGCCAAGTTTCTTCCGGCCAAGAGACCCAGTACTTC.

This clonotype has a count of ten or more. The rearrangement joins TRBV24-1 to TRBJ2-2, with 14 bases aligning to TRBD2. Germline-derived CDR1 and CDR2 are KGHDR and SFDVKD. With 1 base clipped from V and 4 bases from J, the junction kept 4 bases outside the gene matches. CDR3 length: 18 amino acids. The CDR3 DNA is TGTGCCACCAGTGATTTAGGACTAGCGGGAGGTCTCACCGGGGAGCTGTTTTTT. This sequence encodes CATSDLGLAGGLTGELFF.